Below are 8 T cell receptor beta chains sequenced from a single sample in a study of blood T cell repertoires in COVID-19 (dated by TCRdb to 2020 to 2022). The library was built by means of the immunoSEQ multiplex PCR assay. Sourced from immuneACCESS, this table was stored by TCRdb with only in-frame sequences that have V and J called. A share of the clones is absent; for the studies checked, an unresolved V gene accounts for under half, and the remainder has no known explanation. In all, the sample holds around 180,000 clones, and approximately 89% of those were seen once. The ten largest clones take up roughly 2.5% of the sample. Sequencing was done on a sample of peripheral blood. The receptors come from a man aged 40-50 years with active or convalescent COVID-19.

The chain is built from TRBV5-8 and TRBJ1-1, with unresolved D. This CDR3 region has 14 residues. V dropped 6 bases and J dropped 6 bases, with 18 bases sitting between them. Looked up from germline, CDR1 is SGHTS and CDR2 is YDEGEE. The CDR3 DNA sequence: TGTGCCAGCATCCTGGAGAAGTGGTCCCCTGAAGCTTTCTTT. It codes for CASILEKWSPEAFF.

The CDR3 DNA sequence: TGTGCCAGCAGCCGAGGGGGACAAATGAACACTGAAGCTTTCTTT. Translation gives CASSRGGQMNTEAFF. V and J are TRBV9 and TRBJ1-1; a weak D match, TRBD1 (6 bases). Germline lookup yields CDR1 SGDLS and CDR2 YYNGEE. CDR3 length equals 15 residues. The V and J ends lost 4 bases and 0 bases respectively, with 13 bases between them.

Points on this clone: The sample carries other DNA sequences with the same CDR3. This chain links TRBV6-5 with TRBJ1-2; 7 nucleotides match TRBD1. V lost 6 bases to trimming and J lost 0 bases; unmatched junction nucleotides: 4. This CDR3 has 14 amino acids. CDR1 MNHEY and CDR2 SVGAGI come from the germline V gene. CDR3 sequence: CASSPGGTNYGYTF. CDR3 coding DNA: TGTGCCAGCAGCCCAGGGGGAACTAACTATGGCTACACCTTC.

The chain is built from TRBV5-1 and TRBJ1-2; TRBD1 matches 7 bases. Germline loops: CDR1 SGHRS, CDR2 YFSETQ. J was trimmed by 5 bases and V by 4 bases; bases with no gene match: 11. There are 15 residues in the CDR3. CDR3 in amino acids: CASSPQGGRDYGYTF. The DNA for the CDR3 is TGCGCCAGCAGCCCCCAGGGGGGCAGGGATTATGGCTACACCTTC.

V usage is TRBV14 and J usage is TRBJ2-1; 11 bases agree with TRBD1. Trimming cost V 4 bases and J 12 bases; bases outside gene matches: 2. CDR3 length equals 12 residues. Germline V gene lookup returns CDR1 SGHDN and CDR2 FVKESK. CDR3 region: CASSPDRGLQFF. Written as DNA, the CDR3 is TGTGCCAGCAGCCCGGACAGGGGGCTGCAGTTCTTC.

V gene TRBV6-6 combines with J gene TRBJ1-3; TRBD1 matches at 7 bases. The germline CDR1 and CDR2 sequences are MNHNY and SVGAGI (reference sequence). Trimming at V came to 5 bases and at J to 3 bases, leaving 1 base not matched to a gene. This CDR3 region has 13 residues. The CDR3 protein is CASSRDSGNTIYF. In DNA form, the CDR3 reads TGTGCCAGCAGTCGGGACAGTGGAAACACCATATATTTT.

The V and J genes are TRBV5-1 and TRBJ2-6, with TRBD1 as a possible D gene (5 bases). The CDR3 contains 15 residues. V was shortened by 6 bases and J by 0 bases, with 10 bases between the two germline ends. Germline CDR1 and CDR2: SGHRS and YFSETQ. This CDR3 reads CASTLQGSGANVLTF. The CDR3 DNA reads TGCGCCAGCACCCTTCAGGGCTCTGGGGCCAACGTCCTGACTTTC.

The rearrangement uses TRBV6-5 and TRBJ2-1; D might be TRBD1 (6 bases). V lost 6 bases and J 6 bases, leaving 12 bases between the germline ends. The germline V gene has CDR1 MNHEY and CDR2 SVGAGI. The CDR3 consists of 13 residues. The CDR3 DNA follows: TGTGCCAGCAGCTCGCAGGGGCGCAATGAGCAGTTCTTC. Translated, it gives CASSSQGRNEQFF.